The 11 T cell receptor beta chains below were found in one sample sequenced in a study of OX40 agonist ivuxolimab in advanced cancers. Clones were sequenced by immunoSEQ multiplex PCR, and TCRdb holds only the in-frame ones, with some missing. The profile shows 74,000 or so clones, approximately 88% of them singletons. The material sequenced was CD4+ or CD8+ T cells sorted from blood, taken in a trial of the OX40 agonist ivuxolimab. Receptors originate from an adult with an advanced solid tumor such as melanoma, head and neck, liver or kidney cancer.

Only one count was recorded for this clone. The CDR3 nucleotides read TGTGCCAGTAGTATTAGGAACCGGGGGACCGCCGGCTACGAGCAGTACTTC. Translating gives CASSIRNRGTAGYEQYF. The J gene is TRBJ2-7, the V gene TRBV19; D perhaps matches TRBD2 (6 bases). The ends were cut back, 3 bases at V and 3 bases at J, with 21 bases in the middle. CDR3 length: 17 residues. Per the germline V gene, CDR1 is LNHDA and CDR2 is SQIVND (reference sequence).

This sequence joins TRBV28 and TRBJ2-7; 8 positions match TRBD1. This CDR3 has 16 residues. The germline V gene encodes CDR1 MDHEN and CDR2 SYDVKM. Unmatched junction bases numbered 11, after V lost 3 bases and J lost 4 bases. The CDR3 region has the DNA TGTGCCAGCAGTTTCCCCCACGCAGGGGGCCTATACGAGCAGTACTTC. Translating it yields CASSFPHAGGLYEQYF.

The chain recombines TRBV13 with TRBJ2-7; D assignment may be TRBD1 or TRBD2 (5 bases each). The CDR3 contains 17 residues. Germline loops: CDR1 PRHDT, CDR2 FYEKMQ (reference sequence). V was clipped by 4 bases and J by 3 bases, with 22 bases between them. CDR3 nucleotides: TGTGCCAGCAGCTGGCGGGTTAAAGGGACGCAAGACTACGAGCAGTACTTC. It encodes CASSWRVKGTQDYEQYF.

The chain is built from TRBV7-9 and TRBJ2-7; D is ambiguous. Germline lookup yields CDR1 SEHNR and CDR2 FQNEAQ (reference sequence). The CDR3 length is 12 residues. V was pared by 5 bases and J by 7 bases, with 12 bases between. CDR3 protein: CASSHPFREQYF. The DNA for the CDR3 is TGTGCCAGCAGCCACCCCTTTAGGGAGCAGTACTTC.

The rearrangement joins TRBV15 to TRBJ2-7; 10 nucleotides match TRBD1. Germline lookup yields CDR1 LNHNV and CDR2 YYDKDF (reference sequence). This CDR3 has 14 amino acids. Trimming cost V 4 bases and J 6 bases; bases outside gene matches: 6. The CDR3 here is CATSTRRDRGEQYF. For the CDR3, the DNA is TGTGCCACCAGCACGAGGAGGGACAGGGGCGAGCAGTACTTC.

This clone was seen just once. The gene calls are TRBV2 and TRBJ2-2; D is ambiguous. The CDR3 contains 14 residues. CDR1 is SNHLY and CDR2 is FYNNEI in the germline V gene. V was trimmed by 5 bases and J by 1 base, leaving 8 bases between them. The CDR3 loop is CASSYDGNTGELFF. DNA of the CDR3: TGTGCCAGCAGTTATGACGGGAACACCGGGGAGCTGTTTTTT. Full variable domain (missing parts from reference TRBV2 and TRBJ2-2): EPEVTQTPSHQVTQMGQEVILRCVPISNHLYFYWYRQILGQKVEFLVSFYNNEISEKSEIFDDQFSVERPDGSNFTLKIRSTKLEDSAMYFCASSYDGNTGELFFGEGSRLTVL.

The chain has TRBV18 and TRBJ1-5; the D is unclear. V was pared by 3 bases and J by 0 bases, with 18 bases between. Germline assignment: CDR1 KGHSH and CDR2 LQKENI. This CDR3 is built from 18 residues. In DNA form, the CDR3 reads TGTGCCAGCTCACCGGGAGGGAGGGCCTTGTATAGCAATCAGCCCCAGCATTTT. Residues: CASSPGGRALYSNQPQHF.

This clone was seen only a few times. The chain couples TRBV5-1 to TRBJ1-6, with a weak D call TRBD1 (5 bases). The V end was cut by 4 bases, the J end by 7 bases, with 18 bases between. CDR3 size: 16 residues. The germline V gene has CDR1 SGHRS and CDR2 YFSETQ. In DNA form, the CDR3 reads TGCGCCAGCAGCCAAGGGACGCAAAGGAGGAATTCACCCCTCCACTTT. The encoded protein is CASSQGTQRRNSPLHF.

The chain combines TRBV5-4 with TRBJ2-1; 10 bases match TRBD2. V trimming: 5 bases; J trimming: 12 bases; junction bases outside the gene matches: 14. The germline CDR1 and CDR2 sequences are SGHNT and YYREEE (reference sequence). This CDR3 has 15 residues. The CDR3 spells CASSPGTSANNAQFF. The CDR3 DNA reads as TGTGCCAGCAGTCCCGGGACTAGCGCTAATAACGCGCAGTTCTTC.

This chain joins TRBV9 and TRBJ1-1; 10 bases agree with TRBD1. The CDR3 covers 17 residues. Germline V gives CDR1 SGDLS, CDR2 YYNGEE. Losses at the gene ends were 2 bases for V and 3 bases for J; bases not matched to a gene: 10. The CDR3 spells CASSVSMDRGVYTEAFF. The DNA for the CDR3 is TGTGCCAGCAGCGTGAGCATGGACAGGGGGGTTTACACTGAAGCTTTCTTT.

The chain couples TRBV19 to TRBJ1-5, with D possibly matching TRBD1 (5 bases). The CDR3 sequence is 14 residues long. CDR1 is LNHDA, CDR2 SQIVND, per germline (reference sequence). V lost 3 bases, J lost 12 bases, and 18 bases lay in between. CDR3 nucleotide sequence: TGTGCCAGTAGTATTGGGGGGGTCCCCCGGCGCCAGCATTTT. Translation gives CASSIGGVPRRQHF.